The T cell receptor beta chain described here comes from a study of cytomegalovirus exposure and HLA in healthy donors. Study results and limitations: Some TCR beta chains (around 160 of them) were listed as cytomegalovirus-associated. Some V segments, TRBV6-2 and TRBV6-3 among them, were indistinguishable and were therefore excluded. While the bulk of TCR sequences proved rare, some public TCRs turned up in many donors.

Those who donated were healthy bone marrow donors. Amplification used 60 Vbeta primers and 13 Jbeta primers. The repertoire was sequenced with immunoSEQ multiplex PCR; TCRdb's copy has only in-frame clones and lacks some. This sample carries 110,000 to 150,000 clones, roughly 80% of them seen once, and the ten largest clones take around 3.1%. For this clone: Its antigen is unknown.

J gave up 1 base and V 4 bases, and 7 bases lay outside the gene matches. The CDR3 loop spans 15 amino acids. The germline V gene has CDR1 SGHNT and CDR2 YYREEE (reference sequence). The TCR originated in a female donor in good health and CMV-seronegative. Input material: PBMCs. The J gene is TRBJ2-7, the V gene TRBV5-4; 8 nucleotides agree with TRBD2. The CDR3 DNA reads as TGTGCCAGCAGCCTTAAAAGCGGGAGATCCTACGAGCAGTACTTC. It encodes CASSLKSGRSYEQYF.